A single T cell receptor beta chain is shown here with its context. Antigen: not known. PCR involved 60 Vbeta and 13 Jbeta primers. The repertoire was sequenced with immunoSEQ multiplex PCR; TCRdb's copy has only in-frame clones and lacks some. The sample lists roughly 55,000 clones, 65% to 85% occurring once. The entry originates in a study of cytomegalovirus exposure and HLA in healthy donors. Study-level background: Membership in the Caucasian-associated ancestry cluster was found for about 84% of roughly 360 genotyped donors. Overall study findings and caveats: CMV serostatus alone was available as immune exposure information. Per a later analysis, HLA-associated TCR beta chains showed more clonal expansion than other, equally common TCR beta chains.

The V gene's germline CDR1 is SGHVS and CDR2 FQNEAQ. The CDR3 totals 15 residues. J was trimmed by 4 bases and V by 5 bases; bases with no gene match: 11. Source material: PBMCs. The receptor was isolated from a female donor in good health and CMV-seronegative. This chain links TRBV7-8 with TRBJ2-7; 7 positions agree with TRBD2. The CDR3 DNA is TGTGCCAGCAGCCTTAGCGGGCGCGGAGGATACGAGCAGTACTTC. Its protein product is CASSLSGRGGYEQYF.